These T cell receptor beta chains were read from a single sample in a study of T cell changes during pregnancy in multiple sclerosis. Profiled with immunoSEQ multiplex PCR; TCRdb holds only in-frame clones, not every one. This table holds about 55,000 clones, 75% to 90% found once. The sample here was CD4+ T cells from peripheral blood mononuclear cells, taken in the first trimester of pregnancy. All receptors come from a female donor with multiple sclerosis, enrolled in a pregnancy study. The CDR3 runs from the conserved cysteine through the conserved F or W. D genes are given only for firm matches. A row's size may be missing; if present it is once, few, many or a size class.

TRBD1,TRBJ2-2,TRBV9,NA,TGTGCCAGCAGCGTAGGTGGACAGGGTGGCACCGGGGAGCTGTTTTTT,CASSVGGQGGTGELFF
TRBD1,TRBJ1-4,TRBV5-8,NA,TGTGCCAGCAGCCGGGCCAGGGGGAATGAAAAACTGTTTTTT,CASSRARGNEKLFF
TRBD1,TRBJ2-7,TRBV28,once,TGTGCCAGCAATCCCTCGGACAGGGGTTATCGGTTCTCCTACGAGCAGTACTTC,CASNPSDRGYRFSYEQYF
NA,TRBJ2-7,TRBV5-4,NA,TGTGCCAGCAGCTTGGGGGGACTGGGAACCTACGAGCAGTACTTC,CASSLGGLGTYEQYF
NA,TRBJ2-1,TRBV5-6,NA,TGTGCCAGCAGCTTGGAACAGCAGTACAATGAGCAGTTCTTC,CASSLEQQYNEQFF
TRBD1,TRBJ1-1,TRBV14,NA,TGTGCCAGCAGCCCAAACAGGGGGCAGAACACTGAAGCTTTCTTT,CASSPNRGQNTEAFF
NA,TRBJ2-5,TRBV27,NA,TGTGCCAGCAGACCACCTCTTGCTGGGGGGTACCAAGAGACCCAGTACTTC,CASRPPLAGGYQETQYF
TRBD1,TRBJ2-7,TRBV7-3,NA,TGTGCCAGCAGCCCGGGACAGTCCTACGAGCAGTACTTC,CASSPGQSYEQYF
TRBD2,TRBJ2-3,TRBV4-1,NA,TGCGCCAGCAGCCAAGGTTTCGGGCGGGGGGCCATGCGTACGCAGTATTTT,CASSQGFGRGAMRTQYF
NA,TRBJ2-2,TRBV6-6,NA,TGTGCCAGCACGCCACAAGGGGCAGAACACACCGGGGAGCTGTTTTTT,CASTPQGAEHTGELFF
TRBD1,TRBJ1-4,TRBV5-6,NA,TGTGCCAGCAGCTTGGGGTCGACAGGGGGCTATGAAAAACTGTTTTTT,CASSLGSTGGYEKLFF
TRBD1,TRBJ1-1,TRBV2,NA,TGTGCCAGCAGTCCACTTGACAGGGGTGAAGCTTTCTTT,CASSPLDRGEAFF
TRBD2,TRBJ2-5,TRBV7-9,once,TGTGCCAGCAGTCGTCAGGCTAGCGGGGGAGAGACCCAGTACTTC,CASSRQASGGETQYF
TRBD2,TRBJ2-1,TRBV6-1,NA,TGTGCCAGCAGGACTAGCGGAATTTACAATGAGCAGTTCTTC,CASRTSGIYNEQFF
TRBD2,TRBJ2-3,TRBV7-6,once,TGTGCCAGCAGCTTAGGGCTAGCGGGGGGCGCTAGCACAGATACGCAGTATTTT,CASSLGLAGGASTDTQYF
NA,TRBJ2-5,TRBV7-2,NA,TGTGCCAGCAGCCGGGGTAAGAGAGAGACCCAGTACTTC,CASSRGKRETQYF
TRBD1,TRBJ1-1,TRBV5-1,NA,TGCGCCAGCAGCTGGGGACAGGGCCCTCGGGCTTTCTTT,CASSWGQGPRAFF
NA,TRBJ1-1,TRBV6-5,NA,TGTGCCAGCACCAAGGGGCGAAACACTGAAGCTTTCTTT,CASTKGRNTEAFF
TRBD2,TRBJ2-5,TRBV6-1,NA,TGTGCCAGCAGTGCCCGGGGGGGCCGTGAGACCCAGTACTTC,CASSARGGRETQYF
TRBD1,TRBJ2-4,TRBV11-2,NA,TGTGCCAGCAGCTTAGGCCGGGACAGGGGACTTCAGTACTTC,CASSLGRDRGLQYF
TRBD2,TRBJ2-3,TRBV13,NA,TGTGCCAGCAGCTTAGGGTCCTGGCGACTAGCGGGAGTTTTGCGAAATACGCAGTATTTT,CASSLGSWRLAGVLRNTQYF
NA,TRBJ2-1,TRBV4-3,NA,TGCGCCAGCAGCCAAGATTTACAGGGTTGGAACAATGAGCAGTTCTTC,CASSQDLQGWNNEQFF
TRBD1,TRBJ1-1,TRBV6-1,NA,TGTGCCAGCAGCGCCTCGGGACAGAGTGAAGCTTTCTTT,CASSASGQSEAFF
NA,TRBJ1-5,TRBV4-2,NA,TGTGCCAGCAGCCAACCCGGGGATCAGCCCCAGCATTTT,CASSQPGDQPQHF
TRBD1,TRBJ1-5,TRBV6-1,NA,TGTGCCAGCAGTGAATCTGGGACAGGGGGATTTCAGCCCCAGCATTTT,CASSESGTGGFQPQHF
NA,TRBJ2-1,TRBV5-1,NA,TGCGCCAGCAGCTTGAGCCGGAATGAGCAGTTCTTC,CASSLSRNEQFF
TRBD1,TRBJ2-3,TRBV6-5,NA,TGTGCCAGCAGTTCGAGGACAGGGGTTGTAGATACGCAGTATTTT,CASSSRTGVVDTQYF
NA,TRBJ1-3,TRBV7-9,NA,TGTGCCAGCAGGCCCTCCGGGGGAAACACCATATATTTT,CASRPSGGNTIYF
TRBD1,TRBJ1-3,TRBV11-1,few,TGTGCCAGCAGCCGCCGCGGGACAGGGGGAAACACCATATATTTT,CASSRRGTGGNTIYF